The 32 T cell receptor beta chains below were found in one sample sequenced in a study of blood T cell repertoires in COVID-19. Some clones are missing from TCRdb's copy, which holds only in-frame ones; the method was immunoSEQ multiplex PCR. This table holds roughly 200,000 clones, less than 85% found once. The specimen was PBMCs or T cells enriched from blood (not recorded which). The receptors derive from a woman between 55 and 75 years old with acute COVID-19.

The chain combines TRBV28 with TRBJ2-4, with D tentatively TRBD2 (7 bases). CDR1 and CDR2 from the germline V gene are MDHEN and SYDVKM. This CDR3 has 15 amino acids. Trimming removed 4 bases at V and 0 bases at J, with 10 bases between. The DNA for the CDR3 is TGTGCCAGCAGTTACGGGGGGCCAGCCAAAAACATTCAGTACTTC. Translated: CASSYGGPAKNIQYF. Filled out from reference TRBV28 and TRBJ2-4, the complete variable domain reads DVKVTQSSRYLVKRTGEKVFLECVQDMDHENMFWYRQDPGLGLRLIYFSYDVKMKEKGDIPEGYSVSREKKERFSLILESASTNQTSMYLCASSYGGPAKNIQYFGAGTRLSVL.

This chain connects TRBV2 to TRBJ1-1; tentatively, D is TRBD1 (5 bases). CDR3 length equals 13 residues. Trimming pared 6 bases from V and 10 bases from J, leaving 18 bases between. CDR1 is SNHLY, CDR2 FYNNEI, per germline. The CDR3 reads CASSLEGLQAAFF. The DNA for the CDR3 is TGTGCCAGCAGCCTAGAGGGACTCCAGGCAGCTTTCTTT.

The rearrangement uses TRBV3-1 (or the pseudogene TRBV3-2) and TRBJ1-2; 8 nucleotides match TRBD1. The germline V gene encodes CDR1 LGHDT and CDR2 YNNKEL (reference sequence). Losses at the gene ends were 2 bases for V and 6 bases for J; bases not matched to a gene: 17. This CDR3 region has 18 residues. In nucleotides, the CDR3 is TGTGCCAGCAGCCAAAAAATAGCAGGGGGCCGGAGTGAGGATGGCTACACCTTC. Translating it yields CASSQKIAGGRSEDGYTF.

This CDR3 is CASSFGSDQPQHF. The CDR3 DNA follows: TGTGCCAGCAGCTTCGGGTCGGATCAGCCCCAGCATTTT. The gene calls are TRBV5-8 and TRBJ1-5; D remains ambiguous. CDR1 and CDR2 from the germline V gene are SGHTS and YDEGEE. The germline V and J ends were trimmed by 2 bases and 5 bases, with 8 bases remaining between them. The CDR3 sequence is 13 residues long.

This clone came up once. The chain is built from TRBV7-9 and TRBJ1-4; 7 bases map to TRBD1. Germline V CDR1 and CDR2: SEHNR, FQNEAQ (reference sequence). V lost 5 bases to trimming and J lost 6 bases; unmatched junction nucleotides: 9. This CDR3 comprises 15 residues. The DNA for the CDR3 is TGTGCCAGCAGCCGTACAGGGGCGGTTTATGAAAAACTGTTTTTT. Translation gives CASSRTGAVYEKLFF.

The chain combines TRBV5-6 with TRBJ2-7; 7 bases agree with TRBD1. V lost 0 bases to trimming and J lost 5 bases; unmatched junction nucleotides: 17. This CDR3 contains 18 residues. CDR1 is SGHDT, CDR2 YYEEEE, per germline. The CDR3 here is CASSLAGTVRKRLDEQYF. The CDR3 DNA is TGTGCCAGCAGCTTGGCGGGGACAGTACGGAAACGGTTGGACGAGCAGTACTTC.

The CDR3 sequence is CASSTGQGITYEQYV. CDR3 bases: TGTGCCAGCTCAACCGGACAGGGGATCACCTACGAGCAGTACGTC. The gene calls are TRBV18 and TRBJ2-7, with TRBD1 matching 9 bases. CDR1 is KGHSH, CDR2 LQKENI, per germline. The CDR3 is 15 residues long. V lost 5 bases to trimming and J lost 2 bases; unmatched junction nucleotides: 7.

This clone occurred once. The V and J genes are TRBV19 and TRBJ1-1; 7 bases align to TRBD1. Trimming took 3 bases from V and 4 from J; bases not matched to a gene: 5. Germline CDR1 is LNHDA and CDR2 is SQIVND (reference sequence). CDR3 length: 14 amino acids. The CDR3 here is CASSMTGKGTEAFF. DNA of the CDR3: TGTGCCAGTAGTATGACAGGGAAGGGCACTGAAGCTTTCTTT.

The chain joins TRBV2 to TRBJ1-2, with D tentatively TRBD1 (6 bases). This CDR3 region has 13 residues. The germline gives CDR1 SNHLY, CDR2 FYNNEI. Deletions cut 11 bases from V and 4 bases from J, with 17 bases between. The DNA of the CDR3 is TGTGCCTCCCAAGGCGGGGGGCCCTATGGCTACACCTTC. This gives the protein CASQGGGPYGYTF.

The CDR3, as DNA: TGTGCCAGCAGCTTCCGGAGAACTGGGGCCAACGTCCTGACTTTC. This encodes CASSFRRTGANVLTF. The rearrangement links TRBV7-8 to TRBJ2-6; D not resolved. CDR3 length: 15 residues. Germline CDR1 reads SGHVS; CDR2 reads FQNEAQ. Deletions cut 3 bases from V and 2 bases from J, with 8 bases between.

This chain connects TRBV24-1 to TRBJ2-1; D is perhaps TRBD2 (7 bases). V shed 7 bases and J shed 0 bases, with 15 bases lying between them. The CDR3 runs 16 residues. Germline values: CDR1 KGHDR, CDR2 SFDVKD. The chain's CDR3 is CATSRQGGGSYNEQFF. DNA of the CDR3: TGTGCCACCAGCCGTCAAGGGGGGGGCTCCTACAATGAGCAGTTCTTC.

The chain has TRBV5-4 and TRBJ2-1; D is perhaps TRBD2 (6 bases). V was trimmed by 7 bases and J by 6 bases, leaving 23 bases between them. The CDR3 loop spans 16 amino acids. Germline V gene lookup returns CDR1 SGHNT and CDR2 YYREEE (reference sequence). DNA for the CDR3: TGTGCCAGCTCCCCTGCCTTAGCGGTTCGAGGCAATGAGCAGTTCTTC. Encoded protein: CASSPALAVRGNEQFF.

The chain couples TRBV4-2 to TRBJ2-1; 8 nucleotides align to TRBD2. Germline V lookup: CDR1 LGHNA, CDR2 YNFKEQ. Unmatched junction bases numbered 6, after V lost 3 bases and J lost 2 bases. CDR3 length equals 16 residues. CDR3 bases: TGTGCCAGCAGCCACGCCACTAGCGGACCCTACAATGAGCAGTTCTTC. This encodes CASSHATSGPYNEQFF.

The chain links TRBV9 to TRBJ1-5, with a tentative D call TRBD1 (5 bases). Germline V gives CDR1 SGDLS, CDR2 YYNGEE. The CDR3 runs 17 residues. The ends were cut back, 0 bases at V and 0 bases at J, with 13 bases in the middle. The CDR3 sequence: CASSVGSGGNSNQPQHF. CDR3 in DNA: TGTGCCAGCAGCGTAGGTTCGGGGGGAAATAGCAATCAGCCCCAGCATTTT.

The chain employs TRBV2 and TRBJ1-5; a possible D gene is TRBD1 (6 bases). Germline CDR1 SNHLY, CDR2 FYNNEI. This CDR3 spans 15 amino acids. V lost 6 bases and J lost 6, with 18 bases in between. CDR3 amino acids: CASSPQGQGGQPQHF. CDR3 in DNA: TGTGCCAGCAGCCCACAGGGCCAAGGCGGTCAGCCCCAGCATTTT.

In the case of this clone: Additional DNA sequences in this sample encode the identical CDR3. The gene calls are TRBV5-1 and TRBJ2-2, with TRBD1 identical over 8 bases. The germline CDR1 and CDR2 sequences are SGHRS and YFSETQ. The CDR3 length is 15 residues. Germline trimming cut 4 bases from V and 1 base from J; bases unmatched to any gene: 3. In DNA form, the CDR3 reads TGCGCCAGCAGCGCCGGGACAGGGAACACCGGGGAGCTGTTTTTT. This encodes CASSAGTGNTGELFF.

This chain joins TRBV27 and TRBJ1-5; D ambiguous. V lost 7 bases to trimming and J lost 2 bases, with 12 bases between them. CDR3 length: 14 residues. Germline CDR1 is MNHEY and CDR2 is SMNVEV (reference sequence). The CDR3 DNA sequence: TGTGCCAGCAAACCAGGAGGCGGCAATCAGCCCCAGCATTTT. This gives the protein CASKPGGGNQPQHF.

This clone appeared a single time. V is TRBV10-1 and J is TRBJ2-7; the match to TRBD2 covers 12 bases. With V trimmed by 3 bases and J by 8 bases, 5 bases remained unmatched. The CDR3 is 14 amino acids. Germline values: CDR1 WNHNN, CDR2 SYGVQD (reference sequence). This chain's CDR3 is CASSDQLAGGQQYV. The CDR3, as DNA: TGCGCCAGCAGTGACCAACTAGCGGGGGGACAGCAGTACGTC.

This chain links TRBV11-2 with TRBJ2-1; the D gene is possibly TRBD2 (6 bases). This CDR3 has 12 amino acids. Trimming shortened V by 6 bases and J by 9 bases, and 12 bases separated the two germline ends. From germline, CDR1 is SGHAT and CDR2 FQNNGV. CDR3 sequence reads: CASRGRETEQFF. CDR3 DNA sequence: TGTGCCAGCAGGGGCCGGGAGACTGAGCAGTTCTTC.

In its sample, this clone was seen once. The chain is built from TRBV7-9 and TRBJ1-1, with no clear D. The germline V and J ends were trimmed by 5 bases and 4 bases, with 11 bases remaining between them. This CDR3 is 13 amino acids long. The V gene's germline CDR1 is SEHNR and CDR2 FQNEAQ (reference sequence). CDR3 in amino acids: CASSPQVLTEAFF. The CDR3 DNA follows: TGTGCCAGCAGCCCTCAGGTACTCACTGAAGCTTTCTTT. Looking up the rest from reference TRBV7-9 and TRBJ1-1 gives the full variable domain: DTGVSQNPRHKITKRGQNVTFRCDPISEHNRLYWYRQTLGQGPEFLTYFQNEAQLEKSRLLSDRFSAERPKGSFSTLEIQRTEQGDSAMYLCASSPQVLTEAFFGQGTRLTVV.

This chain links TRBV29-1 with TRBJ1-2; 9 bases map to TRBD1. This CDR3 region has 14 residues. The germline V gene has CDR1 SQVTM and CDR2 ANQGSEA. After removal of 7 bases from V and 3 bases from J, the junction contained 9 bases not matched to a gene. The CDR3 region has the DNA TGCAGCGCCCAAACCTGGACAGGGGACTATGGCTACACCTTC. This translates into CSAQTWTGDYGYTF.

This chain joins TRBV7-2 and TRBJ1-5; tentative D call: TRBD1 (6 bases). This CDR3 is 16 amino acids long. CDR1 is SGHTA, CDR2 FQGNSA, per germline. Trimming took 1 base from V and 5 from J, leaving 15 bases between them. For the CDR3, the DNA is TGTGCCAGCAGCTTAGGGACAGCGGGGTCCTATCAGCCCCAGCATTTT. Protein: CASSLGTAGSYQPQHF.

The chain uses TRBV19 and TRBJ1-5; a weak D match, TRBD1 (6 bases). This CDR3 spans 14 amino acids. CDR1 LNHDA and CDR2 SQIVND come from the germline V gene (reference sequence). Trimming pared 4 bases from V and 6 bases from J, leaving 13 bases between. The CDR3 coding sequence is TGTGCCAGTAGTAACGGACAGCACACTCAGCCCCAGCATTTT. Translating gives CASSNGQHTQPQHF.

CDR3 amino acids: CAWRVYPAGATGELFF. In nucleotides, the CDR3 is TGTGCCTGGAGAGTGTATCCAGCGGGGGCCACCGGGGAGCTGTTTTTT. The chain combines TRBV30 with TRBJ2-2; TRBD2 matches 8 bases. The J segment lost 4 bases and the V segment lost 3 bases, leaving 10 bases of the junction unmatched. This CDR3 has 16 amino acids. Per the germline V gene, CDR1 is GTSNPN and CDR2 is SVGIG (reference sequence).

The chain has TRBV30 and TRBJ1-5, with unresolved D. The germline V and J ends were trimmed by 3 bases and 3 bases, with 9 bases remaining between them. The CDR3 contains 13 residues. Looked up from germline, CDR1 is GTSNPN and CDR2 is SVGIG (reference sequence). The CDR3 DNA reads TGTGCCTGGAGCGGGGATTTCAATCAGCCCCAGCATTTT. It specifies CAWSGDFNQPQHF. Combining the CDR3 with reference TRBV30 and TRBJ1-5 gives the whole variable domain SQTIHQWPATLVQPVGSPLSLECTVEGTSNPNLYWYRQAAGRGLQLLFYSVGIGQISSEVPQNLSASRPQDRQFILSSKKLLLSDSGFYLCAWSGDFNQPQHFGDGTRLSIL.

The rearrangement links TRBV7-9 to TRBJ2-5; TRBD1 matches at 9 bases. With V trimmed by 0 bases and J by 1 base, 6 bases remained unmatched. In germline, CDR1 is SEHNR, CDR2 FQNEAQ (reference sequence). This CDR3 is built from 17 residues. The CDR3 protein is CASSLARGQGIQETQYF. In DNA form, the CDR3 reads TGTGCCAGCAGCTTAGCGCGAGGACAGGGGATCCAAGAGACCCAGTACTTC.

The rearrangement uses TRBV2 and TRBJ1-5; 8 bases fit TRBD1. The CDR3 consists of 14 residues. V lost 4 bases, J lost 7 bases, and 6 bases stayed unmatched. The germline CDR1 and CDR2 sequences are SNHLY and FYNNEI. CDR3 loop: CASSGPGGGQPQHF. CDR3 coding DNA: TGTGCCAGCAGTGGGCCAGGGGGCGGGCAGCCCCAGCATTTT.

J is TRBJ2-1 and V is TRBV4-3; the match to TRBD2 covers 7 bases. The V gene end was trimmed by 1 base and the J gene end by 0 bases; junction bases not matched to a gene: 3. This CDR3 has 16 residues. CDR1 and CDR2 (germline): LGHNA, YSLEER. CDR3 protein: CASSQGSSGSYNEQFF. The CDR3 coding sequence is TGCGCCAGCAGCCAAGGGTCTAGCGGCTCCTACAATGAGCAGTTCTTC.

This clone turned up a few times. The chain has TRBV5-4 and TRBJ2-7, with D perhaps matching TRBD2 (6 bases). Germline CDR1 SGHNT, CDR2 YYREEE (reference sequence). This CDR3 has 14 amino acids. Trimming took 5 bases from V and 3 from J, leaving 15 bases between them. CDR3 in amino acids: CASRPWGGSYEQYF. The CDR3, as DNA: TGTGCCAGCAGGCCCTGGGGAGGCAGCTACGAGCAGTACTTC.

The V call is TRBV5-5, the J call TRBJ1-1; 10 bases align to TRBD1. After removal of 0 bases from V and 4 bases from J, the junction contained 0 bases not matched to a gene. CDR3 length equals 14 residues. Germline CDR1 SGHKS, CDR2 YYEKEE (reference sequence). The CDR3 region is CASSLGTGGTEAFF. Here the CDR3 DNA reads TGTGCCAGCAGCTTGGGGACAGGGGGCACTGAAGCTTTCTTT.

The chain recombines TRBV19 with TRBJ2-5; TRBD1 might be the D (6 bases). In germline, CDR1 is LNHDA, CDR2 SQIVND (reference sequence). The CDR3 has 15 amino acids. Trimming took 2 bases from V and 2 from J, leaving 12 bases between them. CDR3 sequence (DNA): TGTGCCAGTAGTATAAGCCCCAGGGGACAAGAGACCCAGTACTTC. It translates to CASSISPRGQETQYF.

The chain couples TRBV7-9 to TRBJ2-7; 8 nucleotides match TRBD2. V was pared by 1 base and J by 7 bases, with 3 bases of the junction left unmatched. The CDR3 spans 13 residues. Germline lookup yields CDR1 SEHNR and CDR2 FQNEAQ (reference sequence). The CDR3 spells CASSLGGGREQYV. The DNA for the CDR3 is TGTGCCAGCAGCTTAGGCGGGGGGAGGGAGCAGTACGTC.